The clone carrying this TCR beta chain was seen a few times. As yet, its antigen is unknown. The sample belongs to a study of T cells after yellow fever vaccination. Study-level background: With SMART-Seq v4 Ultra Low Input, the fractions containing low cell numbers were prepared.

It was through 5'RACE template switching that TCR cDNA was made, with a universal primer site and UMIs added. MiXCR was run by TCRdb on the 5' RACE reads, yielding one entry per CDR3 protein. The sample lists 80,000 to 100,000 distinct CDR3 sequences; 5.8% were seen once. Whole-study findings and limits: A small share of clonotypes appeared in both CD4 and CD8 compartments. Booster samples showed a return of most primary-vaccination clones (around 95% CD4, about 87% CD8).

CDR3 length: 22 residues. Germline V CDR1 and CDR2: LGHNA, YSLEER. The V and J ends lost 0 bases and 1 base, in that order; junction bases with no gene match: 15. V is TRBV4-3 and J is TRBJ2-2; 12 nucleotides agree with TRBD2. The source material was CD8+ T cells sorted from PBMCs, sampled 10 days after the yellow fever booster vaccination. The TCR sequence derives from a man between 18 and 35 years old who received the YFV17D yellow fever vaccine. CDR3 sequence: CASSQDSQTSGGRTLNTGELFF. The CDR3 DNA is TGCGCCAGCAGCCAAGATAGTCAGACTAGCGGGGGCCGAACGTTGAACACCGGGGAGCTGTTTTTT.